These 17 T cell receptor beta chains share one sample of origin, sequenced in a study of blood T cell repertoires in COVID-19. The data were produced by immunoSEQ multiplex PCR, yet TCRdb's version contains in-frame clones alone and is incomplete. The repertoire holds 200,000 to 250,000 clones, with approximately 84% as singletons. The source material was PBMCs or T cells enriched from blood (not recorded which). Receptor source: a man aged 35-49 years who had recovered from COVID-19.

The genes are TRBV5-4 and TRBJ1-6, with 7 positions matching TRBD1. CDR1 SGHNT and CDR2 YYREEE come from the germline V gene (reference sequence). J gave up 7 bases and V 1 base, and 5 bases lay outside the gene matches. CDR3 length: 15 amino acids. This CDR3 is CASSLWAGGNSPLHF. For the CDR3, the DNA is TGTGCCAGCAGCTTGTGGGCAGGGGGAAATTCACCCCTCCACTTT.

The J gene is TRBJ2-7, the V gene TRBV7-3; 7 bases agree with TRBD2. J was trimmed by 4 bases and V by 1 base; bases with no gene match: 7. The CDR3 covers 15 residues. Germline loops: CDR1 SGHTA, CDR2 FQGTGA. The CDR3 sequence: CASSLRNGEGYEQYF. In DNA form, the CDR3 reads TGTGCCAGCAGCTTAAGGAATGGGGAGGGATACGAGCAGTACTTC.

The gene calls are TRBV28 and TRBJ1-1; TRBD1 matches at 9 bases. V lost 6 bases and J lost 5; bases outside the gene matches: 7. Germline CDR1 reads MDHEN; CDR2 reads SYDVKM. The CDR3 covers 14 residues. The CDR3 loop is CASRPGGTGTEAFF. The CDR3 coding sequence is TGTGCCAGCAGGCCCGGCGGGACAGGGACTGAAGCTTTCTTT. The full variable domain, rest sourced from reference TRBV28 and TRBJ1-1, is DVKVTQSSRYLVKRTGEKVFLECVQDMDHENMFWYRQDPGLGLRLIYFSYDVKMKEKGDIPEGYSVSREKKERFSLILESASTNQTSMYLCASRPGGTGTEAFFGQGTRLTVV.

V is TRBV5-1 and J is TRBJ2-7; 12 bases are a match to TRBD1. The CDR3 runs to 16 residues. Germline V gene lookup returns CDR1 SGHRS and CDR2 YFSETQ. The V gene end was trimmed by 4 bases and the J gene end by 5 bases; junction bases not matched to a gene: 10. The CDR3 DNA sequence: TGCGCCAGCAGCACCAATACCGGGACAGGGGGCAACGAGCAGTACTTC. Its protein product is CASSTNTGTGGNEQYF.

This clone was seen just once. The rearrangement uses TRBV7-2 and TRBJ2-4, with a tentative D call TRBD2 (5 bases). The CDR3 is made up of 16 amino acids. V lost 8 bases and J lost 1, with 18 bases in between. Germline loops: CDR1 SGHTA, CDR2 FQGNSA. This CDR3 reads CASSDNGSGAKNIQYF. The CDR3 DNA follows: TGTGCCAGCTCGGATAACGGGTCGGGGGCCAAAAACATTCAGTACTTC. Together with reference TRBV7-2 and TRBJ2-4, the CDR3 gives the full variable domain: GAGVSQSPSNKVTEKGKDVELRCDPISGHTALYWYRQSLGQGLEFLIYFQGNSAPDKSGLPSDRFSAERTGGSVSTLTIQRTQQEDSAVYLCASSDNGSGAKNIQYFGAGTRLSVL.

This chain joins TRBV28 and TRBJ2-7; the D is unclear. The CDR3 contains 13 residues. Germline-derived CDR1 and CDR2 are MDHEN and SYDVKM. The V end lost 5 bases, the J end lost 1 base, and 9 bases lay between the germline ends. The CDR3 loop reads CASSGPVSYEQYF. CDR3 bases: TGTGCCAGCAGTGGTCCAGTGTCCTACGAGCAGTACTTC.

This clone was observed a handful of times. The CDR3 bases are TGTGCCACCAGCAGAGATTTGACAGCATCCTACAATGAGCAGTTCTTC. Residues: CATSRDLTASYNEQFF. V usage is TRBV15 and J usage is TRBJ2-1; D might be TRBD1 (5 bases). V was trimmed by 0 bases and J by 1 base, leaving 10 bases between them. The CDR3 extends over 16 amino acids. Germline V gene sequence: CDR1 LNHNV, CDR2 YYDKDF (reference sequence). The whole variable domain, filled in from reference TRBV15 and TRBJ2-1, reads DAMVIQNPRYQVTQFGKPVTLSCSQTLNHNVMYWYQQKSSQAPKLLFHYYDKDFNNEADTPDNFQSRRPNTSFCFLDIRSPGLGDTAMYLCATSRDLTASYNEQFFGPGTRLTVL.

The rearrangement links TRBV9 to TRBJ2-5; 13 bases agree with TRBD2. This CDR3 spans 16 amino acids. The V segment lost 4 bases and the J segment 5 bases; nucleotides outside the gene matches: 8. Germline loops: CDR1 SGDLS, CDR2 YYNGEE. CDR3 sequence: CASSSRLAGGGETQYF. The CDR3 DNA follows: TGTGCCAGCAGCTCCCGACTAGCGGGGGGTGGGGAGACCCAGTACTTC. The whole variable domain, remainder taken from reference TRBV9 and TRBJ2-5, is DSGVTQTPKHLITATGQRVTLRCSPRSGDLSVYWYQQSLDQGLQFLIQYYNGEERAKGNILERFSAQQFPDLHSELNLSSLELGDSALYFCASSSRLAGGGETQYFGPGTRLLVL.

The chain is built from TRBV7-2 and TRBJ2-3; 10 bases match TRBD2. Germline assignment: CDR1 SGHTA and CDR2 FQGNSA. Unmatched junction bases numbered 4, after V lost 3 bases and J lost 1 base. The CDR3 contains 16 residues. This CDR3 reads CASSFGTSGGTDTQYF. CDR3 nucleotides: TGTGCCAGCAGCTTCGGAACTAGCGGGGGCACAGATACGCAGTATTTT.

The genes are TRBV7-2 and TRBJ2-2; D might be TRBD2 (5 bases). Germline CDR1 reads SGHTA; CDR2 reads FQGNSA. The CDR3 contains 14 residues. Between the trimmed V and J ends, which lost 0 bases and 7 bases, there was a span of 9 bases. CDR3 coding DNA: TGTGCCAGCAGCTTAGCGCCGGGGATCGGGGAGCTGTTTTTT. It yields the protein CASSLAPGIGELFF. The variable domain in full, completed from reference TRBV7-2 and TRBJ2-2, reads GAGVSQSPSNKVTEKGKDVELRCDPISGHTALYWYRQSLGQGLEFLIYFQGNSAPDKSGLPSDRFSAERTGGSVSTLTIQRTQQEDSAVYLCASSLAPGIGELFFGEGSRLTVL.

Only one count was recorded for this clone. The chain is built from TRBV7-9 and TRBJ2-1, with TRBD1 matching 10 bases. J lost 4 bases, V lost 3 bases, and 6 bases had no gene match. CDR3 size: 16 residues. Germline values: CDR1 SEHNR, CDR2 FQNEAQ (reference sequence). CDR3 in DNA: TGTGCCAGCAGCTTCGGCCGGGACAGGGGTTACAATGAGCAGTTCTTC. This sequence encodes CASSFGRDRGYNEQFF.

The chain recombines TRBV15 with TRBJ1-4; the D is unclear. The germline V gene has CDR1 LNHNV and CDR2 YYDKDF (reference sequence). The CDR3 runs 15 residues. With 0 bases removed from V and 10 bases from J, the gap between germline ends came to 15 bases. CDR3 nucleotides: TGTGCCACCAGCAGAGATGGCGCAGGTTACCGAAAACTGTTTTTT. Its protein product is CATSRDGAGYRKLFF.

V gene TRBV5-8 combines with J gene TRBJ1-1, with D perhaps TRBD1 (5 bases). Germline assignment: CDR1 SGHTS and CDR2 YDEGEE. The CDR3 is made up of 12 amino acids. Trimming stripped 0 bases from V and 10 bases from J, with 10 bases between. Here the CDR3 DNA reads TGTGCCAGCAGCTTGGGGCAGGGTACAGCTTTCTTT. Its translation is CASSLGQGTAFF.

CDR3 in DNA: TGTGCCAGCAGCTTAACTAGCACGGCGTCCGGGGAGCTGTTTTTT. Residues: CASSLTSTASGELFF. The chain recombines TRBV7-3 with TRBJ2-2; D not certain. The CDR3 length is 15 residues. Germline loops: CDR1 SGHTA, CDR2 FQGTGA. V was cut by 0 bases and J by 6 bases, with 11 bases left in between.

V gene TRBV7-2 combines with J gene TRBJ2-5, with D possibly being TRBD1 (6 bases). Deletions cut 5 bases from V and 2 bases from J, with 12 bases between. The CDR3 length is 14 residues. The germline CDR1 and CDR2 sequences are SGHTA and FQGNSA. The chain's CDR3 is CASSPYGQQETQYF. DNA for the CDR3: TGTGCCAGCAGCCCATACGGACAGCAAGAGACCCAGTACTTC.

The table lists this clone with a few counts. The chain uses TRBV9 and TRBJ2-3, with TRBD1 as a possible D gene (6 bases). The CDR3 covers 14 residues. CDR1 and CDR2 from the germline V gene are SGDLS and YYNGEE. Between the trimmed V and J ends, which lost 4 bases and 2 bases, there was a span of 11 bases. CDR3 sequence reads: CASSLRTVTDTQYF. In nucleotides, the CDR3 is TGTGCCAGCAGCTTGCGGACAGTCACAGATACGCAGTATTTT.

The gene calls are TRBV7-8 and TRBJ2-3; TRBD1 aligns across 8 bases. The V gene's germline CDR1 is SGHVS and CDR2 FQNEAQ. V lost 5 bases and J lost 3; bases outside the gene matches: 16. There are 18 residues in the CDR3. The CDR3 nucleotides are TGTGCCAGCAGCGACCCGGATGACAGGGGAGTTAGGACAGATACGCAGTATTTT. Translating it yields CASSDPDDRGVRTDTQYF. Supplemented by reference TRBV7-8 and TRBJ2-3, the full variable domain reads GAGVSQSPRYKVAKRGQDVALRCDPISGHVSLFWYQQALGQGPEFLTYFQNEAQLDKSGLPSDRFFAERPEGSVSTLKIQRTQQEDSAVYLCASSDPDDRGVRTDTQYFGPGTRLTVL.